The rows below give T cell receptor beta chains drawn from one sample of a study of cytomegalovirus exposure and HLA in healthy donors. The data were produced by immunoSEQ multiplex PCR, yet TCRdb's version contains in-frame clones alone and is incomplete. Counted here are some 160,000 clones, about 85% occurring once; the ten biggest clones make up 2% to 2.5%. The source material was PBMCs. The receptors shown here come from a boy aged 2-15 years in good health and CMV-seronegative. Both conserved end residues are part of each CDR3. A D gene is named only where the DNA matches it firmly. Clone size is not always given. Where it is, it says once, few, many or a class for expanded clones.

CDR3	DNA	V	J	size	D
CASSGQGANSPLHF	TGTGCCAGCTCCGGACAGGGGGCGAATTCACCCCTCCACTTT	TRBV2	TRBJ1-6	.	TRBD1
CASSHRGRNSPLHF	TGTGCCAGCAGCCACAGGGGGCGGAATTCACCCCTCCACTTT	TRBV5-6	TRBJ1-6	few	TRBD1
CASSSDRGGETQYF	TGTGCCAGCAGCTCGGACAGGGGCGGAGAGACCCAGTACTTC	TRBV5-4	TRBJ2-5	.	TRBD1
CASRDRAYEQYF	TGTGCCAGCAGAGACAGAGCCTACGAGCAGTACTTC	TRBV6-5	TRBJ2-7	.	.
CASGRKAGGPSNTGELFF	TGTGCCAGCGGCCGGAAAGCGGGAGGGCCATCAAACACCGGGGAGCTGTTTTTT	TRBV5-4	TRBJ2-2	once	TRBD2
CASSITDTELSNQPQHF	TGTGCCAGTAGTATAACGGACACCGAACTTAGCAATCAGCCCCAGCATTTT	TRBV19	TRBJ1-5	.	.
CSARSGETQYF	TGCAGTGCTAGATCAGGGGAGACCCAGTACTTC	TRBV20-1	TRBJ2-5	.	.
CASSMTSGRAAYEQYF	TGTGCCAGCAGCATGACTAGCGGGAGGGCCGCCTACGAGCAGTACTTC	TRBV9	TRBJ2-7	.	TRBD2
CASSQDRTSGLLNGEQYF	TGCGCCAGCAGCCAAGATCGGACTAGCGGACTCCTAAATGGGGAGCAGTACTTC	TRBV4-3	TRBJ2-7	.	TRBD2
CASSLEQGKLNTEAFF	TGTGCCAGCAGCTTAGAACAGGGGAAGTTGAACACTGAAGCTTTCTTT	TRBV7-6	TRBJ1-1	.	TRBD1
CSVEDPVREQRTGNTIYF	TGCAGCGTTGAAGACCCCGTCCGTGAGCAGCGGACTGGAAACACCATATATTTT	TRBV29-1	TRBJ1-3	.	.
CASSFQGQPLNTEAFF	TGTGCCAGCAGTTTTCAGGGACAGCCCTTGAACACTGAAGCTTTCTTT	TRBV28	TRBJ1-1	.	TRBD1